A single sample gave rise to the 15 T cell receptor beta chains below, sequenced in a study of blood T cell repertoires in COVID-19. Here immunoSEQ multiplex PCR was the method, and the copy in TCRdb shows in-frame clones only, minus some. The sample has a few hundred thousand clones; more than 70% are singletons. The sequenced sample consisted of peripheral blood. These receptors all stem from a woman aged 55-75 years with COVID-19, enrolled during active disease.

In this sample, this clone turned up a few times. The chain joins TRBV27 to TRBJ2-7, with 11 bases fitting TRBD2. V lost 6 bases to trimming and J lost 3 bases; unmatched junction nucleotides: 4. This CDR3 has 14 residues. Germline CDR1 and CDR2: MNHEY and SMNVEV (reference sequence). The CDR3 region is CASSRTSGFYEQYF. CDR3 nucleotides: TGTGCCAGCAGCCGGACTAGCGGGTTCTACGAGCAGTACTTC.

The gene calls are TRBV27 and TRBJ2-7; TRBD1 aligns across 8 bases. Germline loops: CDR1 MNHEY, CDR2 SMNVEV (reference sequence). V was pared by 3 bases and J by 6 bases, with 1 base of the junction left unmatched. The CDR3 sequence is 12 residues long. The CDR3: CASSFTGGEQYF. The CDR3 region has the DNA TGTGCCAGCAGTTTTACAGGGGGCGAGCAGTACTTC.

The chain employs TRBV4-1 and TRBJ2-5; 8 nucleotides align to TRBD2. V trimming: 4 bases; J trimming: 3 bases; junction bases outside the gene matches: 4. The CDR3 contains 14 residues. Per germline, CDR1 MGHRA and CDR2 YSYEKL. CDR3 DNA: TGCGCCAGCAGCCCGGGGACTAGGAAAGAGACCCAGTACTTC. This sequence encodes CASSPGTRKETQYF.

This chain links TRBV28 with TRBJ1-6, with D possibly being TRBD1 (6 bases). The CDR3 runs 14 residues. The germline CDR1 and CDR2 sequences are MDHEN and SYDVKM. The V and J ends lost 7 bases and 5 bases respectively, with 12 bases between them. The CDR3 is CASKKDRNNSPLHF. As DNA, the CDR3 is TGTGCCAGCAAGAAGGACAGAAATAATTCACCCCTCCACTTT.

This sequence joins TRBV19 and TRBJ2-1; perhaps TRBD2 as D (6 bases). The CDR3 sequence is 16 residues long. Germline V gene lookup returns CDR1 LNHDA and CDR2 SQIVND (reference sequence). The V gene lost 3 bases and the J gene lost 0 bases, with 12 bases spanning the gap. The CDR3 is CASSIGAGSSYNEQFF. The CDR3 bases are TGTGCCAGTAGTATTGGGGCGGGGAGCTCCTACAATGAGCAGTTCTTC.

Regarding this clone: The sample carries other DNA sequences with the same CDR3. CDR3 coding DNA: TGTGCCAGCAGCCTACAGGGCATGAACACTGAAGCTTTCTTT. This translates into CASSLQGMNTEAFF. This chain connects TRBV7-3 to TRBJ1-1, with D tentatively TRBD1 (6 bases). Trimming removed 5 bases from V and 0 bases from J, with 10 bases in between. The germline V gene has CDR1 SGHTA and CDR2 FQGTGA. This CDR3 contains 14 residues.

The V and J genes are TRBV6-5 and TRBJ2-4; D is perhaps TRBD1 (5 bases). From germline, CDR1 is MNHEY and CDR2 SVGAGI. This CDR3 comprises 15 residues. V dropped 0 bases and J dropped 1 base, with 7 bases sitting between them. CDR3 protein: CASSYSDMAKNIQYF. The CDR3 nucleotides are TGTGCCAGCAGTTACTCGGACATGGCCAAAAACATTCAGTACTTC.

The genes are TRBV4-2 and TRBJ1-2, with 7 bases that match TRBD1. The germline V gene has CDR1 LGHNA and CDR2 YNFKEQ. This CDR3 spans 16 amino acids. Trimming cost V 0 bases and J 4 bases; bases outside gene matches: 8. The CDR3 region is CASSQDPRQGAYGYTF. CDR3 DNA: TGTGCCAGCAGCCAAGATCCCCGACAGGGCGCCTATGGCTACACCTTC.

The J gene is TRBJ1-2, the V gene TRBV19, with D perhaps TRBD1 (5 bases). Trimming cost V 3 bases and J 2 bases, with 13 bases left between them. This CDR3 has 15 residues. Germline CDR1 LNHDA, CDR2 SQIVND (reference sequence). The CDR3 protein is CASSMGRKENYGYTF. In nucleotides, the CDR3 is TGTGCCAGTAGTATGGGGCGAAAGGAGAACTATGGCTACACCTTC. Supplemented by reference TRBV19 and TRBJ1-2, the full variable domain reads DGGITQSPKYLFRKEGQNVTLSCEQNLNHDAMYWYRQDPGQGLRLIYYSQIVNDFQKGDIAEGYSVSREKKESFPLTVTSAQKNPTAFYLCASSMGRKENYGYTFGSGTRLTVV.

This clone was counted only a few times. The chain is built from TRBV30 and TRBJ1-2; no clear D gene. CDR1 and CDR2 from the germline V gene are GTSNPN and SVGIG (reference sequence). V was clipped by 4 bases and J by 8 bases, with 14 bases between them. This CDR3 comprises 12 residues. The CDR3 here is CAWTIGPGGYTF. CDR3 DNA sequence: TGTGCCTGGACAATTGGCCCGGGAGGCTACACCTTC.

The chain joins TRBV5-4 to TRBJ1-3, with D uncertain. Germline CDR1 reads SGHNT; CDR2 reads YYREEE (reference sequence). The CDR3 covers 13 residues. Trimming cost V 5 bases and J 5 bases, with 11 bases left between them. The DNA for the CDR3 is TGTGCCAGCAGTGCACTTCCTCGAAACACCATATATTTT. Protein: CASSALPRNTIYF.

V is TRBV7-9 and J is TRBJ2-6; D is unclear. V lost 3 bases and J lost 6, with 12 bases in between. This CDR3 is built from 15 residues. Germline CDR1 SEHNR, CDR2 FQNEAQ (reference sequence). The CDR3 nucleotides are TGTGCCAGCAGCTTGTTCGGAACAGCGGCCAACGTCCTGACTTTC. Residues: CASSLFGTAANVLTF.

The rearrangement links TRBV2 to TRBJ2-7, with D possibly matching TRBD1 (6 bases). V lost 8 bases and J lost 7, with 15 bases in between. The CDR3 loop spans 12 amino acids. Germline CDR1 and CDR2: SNHLY and FYNNEI. CDR3 sequence (DNA): TGTGCCAGCCTGGGGGCTACGGGAGAGCAGTACTTC. It yields the protein CASLGATGEQYF.

This clone came up once. V gene TRBV19 combines with J gene TRBJ1-5; a possible D gene is TRBD1 (6 bases). The germline V and J ends were trimmed by 6 bases and 2 bases, with 17 bases remaining between them. The CDR3 consists of 16 residues. Germline CDR1 is LNHDA and CDR2 is SQIVND (reference sequence). CDR3 sequence: CASRDPTGSGNQPQHF. CDR3 nucleotides: TGTGCCAGTAGAGACCCCACAGGGAGCGGCAATCAGCCCCAGCATTTT.

The V call is TRBV6-2 or TRBV6-3, the J call TRBJ1-3; D ambiguous. CDR3 length: 12 residues. V lost 2 bases, J lost 9 bases, and 8 bases lay in between. Germline V gene lookup returns CDR1 MNHEY and CDR2 SVGEGT. CDR3: CASSYVPSTIYF. DNA for the CDR3: TGTGCCAGCAGTTACGTCCCTAGCACCATATATTTT.